The 17 T cell receptor beta chains in this list originate from one sample, sequenced in a study of blood T cell repertoires in COVID-19. Method: immunoSEQ multiplex PCR; TCRdb's copy keeps in-frame clones and lacks some. This table has 390,000 or so clones, more than 80% appearing once. Sample: peripheral blood. These receptors were collected from a woman aged 25-40 years with COVID-19, enrolled during active disease.

V gene TRBV11-2 combines with J gene TRBJ2-7; TRBD2 aligns across 9 bases. In germline, CDR1 is SGHAT, CDR2 FQNNGV. The CDR3 sequence is 15 residues long. V shed 3 bases, J shed 2 bases, and the junction held 5 bases outside the gene matches. CDR3 sequence (DNA): TGTGCCAGCAGCTTGGTAGCGGGGGCCACCTACGAGCAGTACTTC. As protein: CASSLVAGATYEQYF.

V and J are TRBV7-2 and TRBJ2-3, with 9 bases fitting TRBD2. The CDR3 has 17 amino acids. The germline gives CDR1 SGHTA, CDR2 FQGNSA. V lost 4 bases, J lost 0 bases, and 8 bases stayed unmatched. The CDR3 spells CASSSLWAGGSTDTQYF. The CDR3 nucleotides read TGTGCCAGCAGCTCACTTTGGGCGGGAGGGAGCACAGATACGCAGTATTTT.

The chain combines TRBV27 with TRBJ2-7, with D tentatively TRBD2 (6 bases). CDR1 is MNHEY and CDR2 is SMNVEV in the germline V gene (reference sequence). The CDR3 has 15 residues. Deletions cut 6 bases from V and 3 bases from J, with 18 bases between. CDR3 sequence reads: CASSLGTGLNYEQYF. DNA for the CDR3: TGTGCCAGCAGCCTCGGGACTGGACTAAACTACGAGCAGTACTTC.

The V gene is TRBV25-1, the J gene TRBJ2-5, with D perhaps TRBD2 (5 bases). CDR3 length equals 14 residues. The V gene lost 3 bases and the J gene lost 3 bases, with 11 bases spanning the gap. CDR1 and CDR2 (germline): MGHDK, SYGVNS. CDR3 nucleotide sequence: TGTGCCAGCAGTGATAGGCGGGCTGAAGAGACCCAGTACTTC. It is translated as CASSDRRAEETQYF. The whole variable domain, remainder taken from reference TRBV25-1 and TRBJ2-5, is EADIYQTPRYLVIGTGKKITLECSQTMGHDKMYWYQQDPGMELHLIHYSYGVNSTEKGDLSSESTVSRIRTEHFPLTLESARPSHTSQYLCASSDRRAEETQYFGPGTRLLVL.

The chain has TRBV5-1 and TRBJ2-7, with D maybe TRBD1 (6 bases). Trimming shortened V by 0 bases and J by 3 bases, and 10 bases separated the two germline ends. Germline values: CDR1 SGHRS, CDR2 YFSETQ. The CDR3 consists of 14 residues. DNA of the CDR3: TGCGCCAGCAGCTTGGTAGCACAGGGCTACGAGCAGTACTTC. It encodes CASSLVAQGYEQYF.

The chain employs TRBV10-3 and TRBJ1-6, with D tentatively TRBD1 (6 bases). CDR3 length equals 14 residues. Germline V gene sequence: CDR1 ENHRY, CDR2 SYGVKD. Trimming took off 11 bases at V and 7 bases at J, with 18 bases between the two ends. The CDR3 DNA reads as TGTGCCGCGGGGGGGGCAGGGGAAAATTCACCCCTCCACTTT. This sequence encodes CAAGGAGENSPLHF.

CDR3: CASSLGRVNPYQETQYF. Here the CDR3 DNA reads TGTGCCAGCAGCCTAGGTCGGGTGAATCCCTACCAAGAGACCCAGTACTTC. The chain uses TRBV7-2 and TRBJ2-5; no firm D call. The CDR3 loop spans 17 amino acids. V was trimmed by 5 bases and J by 0 bases, leaving 19 bases between them. Germline V lookup: CDR1 SGHTA, CDR2 FQGNSA.

V and J are TRBV18 and TRBJ1-1, with D tentatively TRBD1 (5 bases). With 1 base removed from V and 1 base from J, the gap between germline ends came to 7 bases. This CDR3 spans 14 amino acids. Germline V gene data show CDR1 as KGHSH and CDR2 as LQKENI. CDR3 sequence reads: CASSPQDTNTEAFF. CDR3 DNA: TGTGCCAGCTCACCACAGGACACGAACACTGAAGCTTTCTTT.

J is TRBJ1-2 and V is TRBV5-5, with TRBD1 matching over 11 bases. Looked up from germline, CDR1 is SGHKS and CDR2 is YYEKEE (reference sequence). V dropped 2 bases and J dropped 3; count of bases not matched to a gene: 6. CDR3 length: 16 residues. CDR3 sequence: CASSFWTGGFDYGYTF. CDR3 DNA: TGTGCCAGCAGCTTCTGGACAGGGGGCTTCGACTATGGCTACACCTTC. The full variable domain, in which reference TRBV5-5 and TRBJ1-2 provide the parts outside the CDR3, is DAGVTQSPTHLIKTRGQQVTLRCSPISGHKSVSWYQQVLGQGPQFIFQYYEKEERGRGNFPDRFSARQFPNYSSELNVNALLLGDSALYLCASSFWTGGFDYGYTFGSGTRLTVV.

The chain has TRBV7-2 and TRBJ1-5, with TRBD1 identical over 12 bases. Per germline, CDR1 SGHTA and CDR2 FQGNSA. The V segment lost 1 base and the J segment 6 bases; nucleotides outside the gene matches: 4. The CDR3 contains 16 residues. CDR3 in DNA: TGTGCCAGCAGCTTAGGGGGACAGGGGGCAAGTCAGCCCCAGCATTTT. This translates into CASSLGGQGASQPQHF.

The chain joins TRBV2 to TRBJ1-6; 9 bases agree with TRBD1. The germline V gene encodes CDR1 SNHLY and CDR2 FYNNEI. V was pared by 9 bases and J by 7 bases, with 4 bases of the junction left unmatched. There are 13 residues in the CDR3. The CDR3 nucleotides read TGTGCCAGGGGACAGGGTATGAATTCACCCCTCCACTTT. Translation gives CARGQGMNSPLHF.

The genes are TRBV5-4 and TRBJ2-6; no firm D call. The germline V gene has CDR1 SGHNT and CDR2 YYREEE (reference sequence). This CDR3 has 15 amino acids. The V gene lost 0 bases and the J gene lost 2 bases, with 6 bases spanning the gap. CDR3 residues: CASSLGGAGANVLTF. The CDR3 nucleotides are TGTGCCAGCAGCTTGGGCGGCGCTGGGGCCAACGTCCTGACTTTC.

This sequence joins TRBV7-2 and TRBJ2-7; the match to TRBD2 covers 11 bases. There are 16 residues in the CDR3. Germline V gene data show CDR1 as SGHTA and CDR2 as FQGNSA. With V trimmed by 5 bases and J by 6 bases, 12 bases remained unmatched. CDR3 DNA: TGTGCCAGCAGCGCTAGCGGGGGGACCCGGCCCTCCGAGCAGTACTTC. This codes for CASSASGGTRPSEQYF.

There are a few counts of this clone. J is TRBJ2-1 and V is TRBV29-1; 9 nucleotides match TRBD2. CDR3 size: 16 residues. With 3 bases clipped from V and 0 bases from J, the junction kept 6 bases outside the gene matches. Germline CDR1 is SQVTM and CDR2 is ANQGSEA. The CDR3 DNA is TGCAGCGTTGAGGGACTAGCACGAAGCTCCTACAATGAGCAGTTCTTC. It is translated as CSVEGLARSSYNEQFF.

The chain has TRBV6-6 and TRBJ2-2, with D maybe TRBD2 (6 bases). Per the germline V gene, CDR1 is MNHNY and CDR2 is SVGAGI (reference sequence). The CDR3 runs 14 residues. The germline V and J ends were trimmed by 10 bases and 2 bases, with 14 bases remaining between them. The CDR3 bases are TGTGCCACCACCGGGGCGGGAAACACCGGGGAGCTGTTTTTT. Its translation is CATTGAGNTGELFF.

The chain carries TRBV13 and TRBJ2-1, with 7 bases fitting TRBD2. Germline V gives CDR1 PRHDT, CDR2 FYEKMQ (reference sequence). The V gene end was trimmed by 5 bases and the J gene end by 0 bases; junction bases not matched to a gene: 7. The CDR3 runs 16 residues. CDR3 residues: CASSPNGGSSYNEQFF. CDR3 DNA sequence: TGTGCCAGCAGCCCGAATGGCGGGAGCTCCTACAATGAGCAGTTCTTC.

This clone was seen more than once but under ten times. The J gene is TRBJ2-1, the V gene TRBV24-1; D is ambiguous. Per the germline V gene, CDR1 is KGHDR and CDR2 is SFDVKD. The germline V and J ends were trimmed by 2 bases and 7 bases, with 17 bases remaining between them. The CDR3 runs 16 residues. The CDR3, as DNA: TGTGCCACCAGTGATTCCTTGGCCAACCTCATTAATGAGCAGTTCTTC. It is translated as CATSDSLANLINEQFF.